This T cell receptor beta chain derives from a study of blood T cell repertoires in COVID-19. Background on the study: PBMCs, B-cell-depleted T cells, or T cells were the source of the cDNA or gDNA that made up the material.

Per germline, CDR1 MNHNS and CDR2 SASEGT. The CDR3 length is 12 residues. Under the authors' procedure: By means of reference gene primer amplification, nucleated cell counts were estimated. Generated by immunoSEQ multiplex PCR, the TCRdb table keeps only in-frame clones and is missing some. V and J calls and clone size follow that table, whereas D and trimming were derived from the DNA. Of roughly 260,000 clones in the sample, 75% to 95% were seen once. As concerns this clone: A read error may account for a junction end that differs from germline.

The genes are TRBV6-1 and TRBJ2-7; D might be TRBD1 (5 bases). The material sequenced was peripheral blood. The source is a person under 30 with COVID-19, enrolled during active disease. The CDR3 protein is CASREDPGQSYF. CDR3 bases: TGTGCCAGCAGGGAAGACCCAGGGCAGTCGTACTTC.